These 13 T cell receptor beta chains originate from one sample sequenced in a study of blood T cell repertoires in COVID-19. Assay used: immunoSEQ multiplex PCR; TCRdb lists only in-frame clones, some missing. The sample contains 55,000 to 60,000 clones, roughly three quarters of which appear only once. The sequenced sample consisted of peripheral blood. The receptors were sampled from a man over 45 with active or convalescent COVID-19.

This clone showed up just once. CDR3 nucleotide sequence: TGTGCCAGCAGTTACCCGACAGGGGGCACTGAAGCTTTCTTT. Protein product: CASSYPTGGTEAFF. The J gene is TRBJ1-1, the V gene TRBV6-2 or TRBV6-3; 9 bases match TRBD1. J was trimmed by 4 bases and V by 2 bases; bases with no gene match: 2. Germline CDR1 reads MNHEY; CDR2 reads SVGEGT. The CDR3 runs 14 residues.

The chain combines TRBV7-2 with TRBJ2-1; a possible D gene is TRBD2 (5 bases). Trimming cost V 5 bases and J 4 bases, with 15 bases left between them. The CDR3 length is 15 residues. CDR1 and CDR2 from the germline V gene are SGHTA and FQGNSA. The CDR3 DNA sequence: TGTGCCAGCAGCCCGTCCCGGGAACCTTACAATGAGCAGTTCTTC. Its translation: CASSPSREPYNEQFF.

This chain links TRBV3-1 (or the pseudogene TRBV3-2) with TRBJ2-1, with a tentative D call TRBD2 (6 bases). V dropped 1 base and J dropped 2 bases, with 18 bases sitting between them. This CDR3 spans 18 amino acids. Germline V lookup: CDR1 LGHDT, CDR2 YNNKEL (reference sequence). DNA of the CDR3: TGTGCCAGCAGCCAAGTTTTCATTGGCGGGGACCCCTACAATGAGCAGTTCTTC. It encodes CASSQVFIGGDPYNEQFF.

The chain combines TRBV11-2 with TRBJ2-7, with 8 bases that match TRBD1. Germline V gene sequence: CDR1 SGHAT, CDR2 FQNNGV. V lost 3 bases and J lost 2; bases outside the gene matches: 12. This CDR3 has 17 amino acids. The CDR3 here is CASSLDSGQGITYEQYF. The CDR3 DNA sequence: TGTGCCAGCAGCTTGGACTCCGGACAGGGAATTACCTACGAGCAGTACTTC.

V is TRBV12-3 or TRBV12-4 and J is TRBJ1-5; D unclear. Deletions cut 6 bases from V and 7 bases from J, with 10 bases between. This CDR3 is 12 amino acids long. In DNA, the CDR3 is TGTGCCAGCAGCACCGAACAACAGCCCCAGCATTTT. This sequence encodes CASSTEQQPQHF.

The rearrangement joins TRBV10-3 to TRBJ2-1; tentative D call: TRBD2 (7 bases). Per the germline V gene, CDR1 is ENHRY and CDR2 is SYGVKD. The V and J ends lost 4 bases and 4 bases respectively, with 11 bases between them. This CDR3 comprises 14 residues. Written as DNA, the CDR3 is TGTGCCATCAGTGGGGGGAGGGGGTACAATGAGCAGTTCTTC. Protein: CAISGGRGYNEQFF.

This chain's CDR3 is CASSFSVTGHEQYF. CDR3 in DNA: TGTGCCAGCAGCTTTTCCGTTACAGGCCACGAGCAGTACTTC. The rearrangement uses TRBV5-4 and TRBJ2-7; maybe TRBD1 (5 bases). Germline CDR1 reads SGHNT; CDR2 reads YYREEE (reference sequence). The CDR3 contains 14 residues. Trimming pared 2 bases from V and 5 bases from J, leaving 14 bases between.

This chain connects TRBV9 to TRBJ2-7; D is ambiguous. Germline lookup yields CDR1 SGDLS and CDR2 YYNGEE. V gave up 2 bases and J gave up 2 bases, with 14 bases separating them. The CDR3 contains 15 residues. CDR3 loop: CASSVGGTNAYEQYF. CDR3 DNA sequence: TGTGCCAGCAGCGTTGGTGGAACTAACGCCTACGAGCAGTACTTC.

This rearrangement joins TRBV13 to TRBJ1-1; 10 nucleotides line up with TRBD1. Per germline, CDR1 PRHDT and CDR2 FYEKMQ (reference sequence). The CDR3 loop spans 15 amino acids. J gave up 6 bases and V 5 bases, and 9 bases lay outside the gene matches. CDR3: CASSAQDRGPPEAFF. DNA for the CDR3: TGTGCCAGCAGCGCCCAAGACAGGGGGCCTCCTGAAGCTTTCTTT.

As for this clone: Other DNA sequences in this sample translate to the same CDR3. This chain links TRBV12-3 or TRBV12-4 with TRBJ2-2; D uncertain. The CDR3 spans 12 residues. Between the trimmed V and J ends, which lost 3 bases and 5 bases, there was a span of 4 bases. CDR3 sequence reads: CASSFYTGELFF. For the CDR3, the DNA is TGTGCCAGCAGTTTTTATACCGGGGAGCTGTTTTTT.

J is TRBJ1-2 and V is TRBV6-5, with D perhaps TRBD1 (5 bases). V dropped 2 bases and J dropped 7 bases, with 14 bases sitting between them. The length of the CDR3 is 14 residues. The V gene's germline CDR1 is MNHEY and CDR2 SVGAGI. As DNA, the CDR3 is TGTGCCAGCAGTTACCAGGGCGGGAAAGGTGGCTACACCTTC. This translates into CASSYQGGKGGYTF.

The chain combines TRBV7-8 with TRBJ2-7; the match to TRBD2 covers 9 bases. Germline V lookup: CDR1 SGHVS, CDR2 FQNEAQ. The V segment lost 3 bases and the J segment 5 bases; nucleotides outside the gene matches: 11. This CDR3 spans 16 amino acids. The CDR3: CASSFQREEGRHEQYF. The CDR3 DNA follows: TGTGCCAGCAGCTTCCAGCGGGAGGAGGGTCGGCACGAGCAGTACTTC.

The chain links TRBV11-3 to TRBJ2-1, with D unresolved. CDR1 is SGHNT and CDR2 is YENEEA in the germline V gene. CDR3 length: 14 amino acids. V was shortened by 2 bases and J by 4 bases, with 9 bases between the two germline ends. The CDR3 region is CASSLSSQYNEQFF. The CDR3, as DNA: TGTGCCAGCAGCTTATCTTCCCAGTACAATGAGCAGTTCTTC.